Below, 19 T cell receptor beta chains from the same sample are listed, as sequenced in a study of cytomegalovirus exposure and HLA in healthy donors. The PCR ran on 60 Vbeta and 13 Jbeta primers. Using immunoSEQ multiplex PCR, the repertoire was profiled, and TCRdb retains in-frame clones only, with some absent. The repertoire consists of approximately 100,000 clones, with around 85% occurring once and the leading ten covering 3% to 5%. Sequences were obtained from PBMCs. The receptors come from a man aged 25 to 40 in good health and CMV-seronegative.

The rearrangement links TRBV4-2 to TRBJ2-7, with 10 bases aligning to TRBD2. The germline CDR1 and CDR2 sequences are LGHNA and YNFKEQ. The V gene end was trimmed by 0 bases and the J gene end by 6 bases; junction bases not matched to a gene: 8. This CDR3 has 16 residues. CDR3 sequence: CASSQELGLAGAEQYF. The CDR3 DNA is TGTGCCAGCAGCCAAGAGTTAGGTCTAGCGGGAGCCGAGCAGTACTTC.

The J gene is TRBJ1-2, the V gene TRBV6-5, with 7 bases that match TRBD1. Germline assignment: CDR1 MNHEY and CDR2 SVGAGI. CDR3 length: 15 residues. The V segment lost 0 bases and the J segment 4 bases; nucleotides outside the gene matches: 5. CDR3 sequence: CASSYSSGGGYGYTF. In DNA, the CDR3 is TGTGCCAGCAGTTACTCTTCAGGGGGTGGCTATGGCTACACCTTC.

This clone was seen only a few times. The V and J genes are TRBV14 and TRBJ2-2, with TRBD1 identical over 7 bases. The CDR3 is 17 amino acids. Losses at the gene ends were 1 base for V and 3 bases for J; bases not matched to a gene: 8. CDR1 is SGHDN and CDR2 is FVKESK in the germline V gene. The CDR3 sequence: CASSQVHDRAYTGELFF. The CDR3 DNA follows: TGTGCCAGCAGCCAAGTTCATGACAGGGCATACACCGGGGAGCTGTTTTTT.

This chain connects TRBV28 to TRBJ2-7; unclear D gene. The CDR3 totals 11 residues. Between the trimmed V and J ends, which lost 4 bases and 6 bases, there was a span of 7 bases. CDR1 is MDHEN and CDR2 is SYDVKM in the germline V gene. CDR3 DNA: TGTGCCAGCAGTTGGTACGGCGAGCAGTACTTC. It codes for CASSWYGEQYF. The variable domain in full, completed from reference TRBV28 and TRBJ2-7, reads DVKVTQSSRYLVKRTGEKVFLECVQDMDHENMFWYRQDPGLGLRLIYFSYDVKMKEKGDIPEGYSVSREKKERFSLILESASTNQTSMYLCASSWYGEQYFGPGTRLTVT.

The chain has TRBV9 and TRBJ2-7; 7 bases line up with TRBD1. V dropped 2 bases and J dropped 3; count of bases not matched to a gene: 5. The germline CDR1 and CDR2 sequences are SGDLS and YYNGEE. This CDR3 is 14 amino acids long. The CDR3 nucleotides read TGTGCCAGCAGCGTGGGGGACAGCCACTACGAGCAGTACTTC. Its translation: CASSVGDSHYEQYF.

The chain recombines TRBV7-3 with TRBJ2-2; 10 nucleotides line up with TRBD2. Germline V gene sequence: CDR1 SGHTA, CDR2 FQGTGA. V lost 5 bases, J lost 6 bases, and 6 bases stayed unmatched. The length of the CDR3 is 15 residues. CDR3 nucleotide sequence: TGTGCCAGCAGCATAATAGCGGGGGGATCCGGGGAGCTGTTTTTT. As protein: CASSIIAGGSGELFF.

The chain carries TRBV29-1 and TRBJ2-3; 12 bases align to TRBD2. V shed 6 bases and J 0 bases; nucleotides not matched to a gene: 7. The CDR3 covers 16 residues. Per germline, CDR1 SQVTM and CDR2 ANQGSEA. Written as DNA, the CDR3 is TGCAGCGTCGCCGGACTAGCGGGGTCTAGCACAGATACGCAGTATTTT. The encoded protein is CSVAGLAGSSTDTQYF.

This chain joins TRBV21-1 and TRBJ2-6; TRBD1, the table's D call, lacks a check against the DNA. TRBV21-1 is described as a pseudogene. This CDR3 contains 23 residues. The CDR3 region is CASSYRDRGPIPNHPSGANVLTF. Here the CDR3 DNA reads TGTGCCAGCAGCTACCGGGACAGGGGGCCGATTCCCAACCATCCCTCTGGGGCCAACGTCCTGACTTTC.

The rearrangement joins TRBV28 to TRBJ2-1; 9 bases line up with TRBD2. Germline V gene sequence: CDR1 MDHEN, CDR2 SYDVKM. There are 16 residues in the CDR3. Trimming at V came to 6 bases and at J to 12 bases, leaving 18 bases not matched to a gene. The DNA of the CDR3 is TGTGCCAGCAGCGAAACCGGGACTAGCTCGTCAAAATCGCAGTTCTTC. It specifies CASSETGTSSSKSQFF. The entire variable domain, with the rest obtained from reference TRBV28 and TRBJ2-1, is as follows: DVKVTQSSRYLVKRTGEKVFLECVQDMDHENMFWYRQDPGLGLRLIYFSYDVKMKEKGDIPEGYSVSREKKERFSLILESASTNQTSMYLCASSETGTSSSKSQFFGPGTRLTVL.

The sample holds one count of this clone. The chain recombines TRBV5-6 with TRBJ2-2; possibly TRBD1 for D (6 bases). There are 16 residues in the CDR3. CDR1 is SGHDT and CDR2 is YYEEEE in the germline V gene. V lost 4 bases, J lost 3 bases, and 16 bases lay in between. CDR3 protein: CASSQTYRAHTGELFF. CDR3 bases: TGTGCCAGCAGCCAGACTTACAGGGCGCACACCGGGGAGCTGTTTTTT.

The rearrangement joins TRBV27 to TRBJ1-2; 9 nucleotides agree with TRBD1. The CDR3 is 13 residues long. Trimming at V came to 6 bases and at J to 5 bases, leaving 4 bases not matched to a gene. Germline-derived CDR1 and CDR2 are MNHEY and SMNVEV (reference sequence). The CDR3 reads CASRLGTGYGYTF. The CDR3 DNA follows: TGTGCCAGCAGACTAGGGACAGGGTATGGCTACACCTTC.

The V and J genes are TRBV7-9 and TRBJ2-5; tentatively, D is TRBD1 (5 bases). Germline values: CDR1 SEHNR, CDR2 FQNEAQ (reference sequence). V was pared by 7 bases and J by 4 bases, with 16 bases between. The CDR3 totals 14 residues. In DNA form, the CDR3 reads TGTGCCAGCACCTACCCGACAGCGCCAGAGACCCAGTACTTC. This translates into CASTYPTAPETQYF.

The chain couples TRBV28 to TRBJ1-2, with D possibly matching TRBD1 (6 bases). Looked up from germline, CDR1 is MDHEN and CDR2 is SYDVKM. There are 14 residues in the CDR3. V lost 7 bases to trimming and J lost 2 bases, with 14 bases between them. The DNA for the CDR3 is TGTGCCAGCACCGTGGACAGTCGAAACTATGGCTACACCTTC. This codes for CASTVDSRNYGYTF.

The CDR3 nucleotides read TGTGCCAGCAGCCAAGGGACAGGGAACGAGCAGTACTTC. Translation gives CASSQGTGNEQYF. The rearrangement joins TRBV11-3 to TRBJ2-7, with 9 bases matching TRBD1. In germline, CDR1 is SGHNT, CDR2 YENEEA. V shed 5 bases and J 5 bases; nucleotides not matched to a gene: 4. There are 13 residues in the CDR3.

The chain joins TRBV5-4 to TRBJ2-3; D is perhaps TRBD2 (5 bases). This CDR3 contains 18 residues. The germline V gene has CDR1 SGHNT and CDR2 YYREEE (reference sequence). The V end lost 5 bases, the J end lost 0 bases, and 22 bases lay between the germline ends. For the CDR3, the DNA is TGTGCCAGCAGGGATGGGAACCGTCAATCTAGCAGCACAGATACGCAGTATTTT. Amino acid sequence: CASRDGNRQSSSTDTQYF.

The chain has TRBV10-1 and TRBJ2-7; TRBD1 is a possible D gene (6 bases). The CDR3 extends over 15 amino acids. Trimming took 0 bases from V and 0 from J, leaving 9 bases between them. The V gene's germline CDR1 is WNHNN and CDR2 SYGVQD (reference sequence). In DNA, the CDR3 is TGCGCCAGCAGTGAGTCGAGACAGGTCTCCTACGAGCAGTACTTC. Residues: CASSESRQVSYEQYF.

This clone is medium-sized within its sample. The chain has TRBV25-1 and TRBJ1-1; weak D call: TRBD1 (6 bases). Germline-derived CDR1 and CDR2 are MGHDK and SYGVNS. This CDR3 spans 14 amino acids. Deletions cut 2 bases from V and 5 bases from J, with 12 bases between. The CDR3 nucleotides are TGTGCCAGCAGTGAACCCAGGGGAGAGACTGAAGCTTTCTTT. It encodes CASSEPRGETEAFF.

The chain carries TRBV29-1 and TRBJ2-3, with D unresolved. The V gene's germline CDR1 is SQVTM and CDR2 ANQGSEA. V was trimmed by 7 bases and J by 4 bases, leaving 6 bases between them. The CDR3 is 10 residues long. For the CDR3, the DNA is TGCAGCGCCGAGTCAGATACGCAGTATTTT. Amino acid sequence: CSAESDTQYF.

The V call is TRBV11-3, the J call TRBJ2-1; 10 nucleotides line up with TRBD2. Germline values: CDR1 SGHNT, CDR2 YENEEA. V was pared by 5 bases and J by 5 bases, with 6 bases of the junction left unmatched. The CDR3 runs to 15 residues. The CDR3 region is CASSPSGSRDNEQFF. The CDR3 nucleotides are TGTGCCAGCAGCCCTAGCGGGAGTCGGGACAATGAGCAGTTCTTC. Full variable domain (rest looked up from reference TRBV11-3 and TRBJ2-1): EAGVVQSPRYKIIEKKQPVAFWCNPISGHNTLYWYLQNLGQGPELLIRYENEEAVDDSQLPKDRFSAERLKGVDSTLKIQPAELGDSAVYLCASSPSGSRDNEQFFGPGTRLTVL.